The 3 T cell receptor beta chains below come from one sample, sequenced in a study of blood T cell repertoires in COVID-19. Profiled with immunoSEQ multiplex PCR; TCRdb holds only in-frame clones, not every one. Among about 250,000 clones, about 91% were seen once, and the ten largest hold around 6.6%. The specimen sequenced was peripheral blood. These receptors all come from a woman aged 30 to 39 with COVID-19, enrolled during active disease.

The rearrangement uses TRBV30 and TRBJ1-2; TRBD1 matches at 7 bases. Germline loops: CDR1 GTSNPN, CDR2 SVGIG (reference sequence). The CDR3 loop spans 13 amino acids. Unmatched junction bases numbered 5, after V lost 3 bases and J lost 4 bases. CDR3 DNA: TGTGCCTGGAGCGCGGACAGGCCCTATGGCTACACCTTC. It encodes CAWSADRPYGYTF.

This clone was seen just once. This chain uses TRBV18 with TRBJ2-1, with a tentative D call TRBD2 (6 bases). V gave up 5 bases and J gave up 2 bases, with 19 bases separating them. The CDR3 runs 17 residues. Germline loops: CDR1 KGHSH, CDR2 LQKENI. The chain's CDR3 is CASSSRSVLAAYNEQFF. The DNA of the CDR3 is TGTGCCAGCTCATCGCGCTCGGTACTAGCAGCCTACAATGAGCAGTTCTTC.

This clone was recorded a few times. The CDR3 spells CASGRVGGDTEAFF. CDR3 nucleotides: TGTGCCAGCGGGAGGGTTGGTGGGGACACTGAAGCTTTCTTT. The chain employs TRBV27 and TRBJ1-1; no clear D gene. Germline CDR1 reads MNHEY; CDR2 reads SMNVEV (reference sequence). V was shortened by 8 bases and J by 3 bases, with 16 bases between the two germline ends. The CDR3 loop spans 14 amino acids.